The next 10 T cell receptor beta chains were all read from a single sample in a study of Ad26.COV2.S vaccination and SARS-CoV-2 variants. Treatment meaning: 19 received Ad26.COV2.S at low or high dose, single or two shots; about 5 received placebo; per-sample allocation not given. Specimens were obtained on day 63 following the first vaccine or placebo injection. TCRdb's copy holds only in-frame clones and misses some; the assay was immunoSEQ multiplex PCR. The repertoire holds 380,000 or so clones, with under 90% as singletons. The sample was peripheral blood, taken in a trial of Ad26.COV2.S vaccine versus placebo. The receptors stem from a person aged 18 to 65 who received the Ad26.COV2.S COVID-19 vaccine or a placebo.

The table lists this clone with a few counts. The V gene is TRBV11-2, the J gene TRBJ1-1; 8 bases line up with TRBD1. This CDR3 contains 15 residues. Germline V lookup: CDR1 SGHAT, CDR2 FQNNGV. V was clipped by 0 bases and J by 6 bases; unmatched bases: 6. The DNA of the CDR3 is TGTGCCAGCAGCTTAGAGGCAGGGGGCTGGGCTGAAGCTTTCTTT. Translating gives CASSLEAGGWAEAFF.

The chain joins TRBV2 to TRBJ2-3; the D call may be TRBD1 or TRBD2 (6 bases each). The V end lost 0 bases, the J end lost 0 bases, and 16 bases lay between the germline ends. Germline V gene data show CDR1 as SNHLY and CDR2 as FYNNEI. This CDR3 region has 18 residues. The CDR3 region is CASSEALRGRTSTDTQYF. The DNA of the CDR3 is TGTGCCAGCAGTGAAGCGCTTCGGGGGCGGACTAGCACAGATACGCAGTATTTT.

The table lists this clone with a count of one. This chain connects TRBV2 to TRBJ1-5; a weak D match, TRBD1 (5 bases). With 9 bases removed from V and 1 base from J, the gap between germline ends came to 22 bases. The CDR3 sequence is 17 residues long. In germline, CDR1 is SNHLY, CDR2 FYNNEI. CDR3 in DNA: TGTGCCAGTGGGGGGTCTTCGTTCGTGGAAAGCAATCAGCCCCAGCATTTT. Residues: CASGGSSFVESNQPQHF.

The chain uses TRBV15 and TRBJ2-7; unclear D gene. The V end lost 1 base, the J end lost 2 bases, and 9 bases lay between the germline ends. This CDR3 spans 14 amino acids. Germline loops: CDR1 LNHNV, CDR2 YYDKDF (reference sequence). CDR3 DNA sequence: TGTGCCACCAGCAGAGGCTCAGCTACCTACGAGCAGTACTTC. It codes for CATSRGSATYEQYF.

The CDR3: CASSSKTGGTEAFF. CDR3 sequence (DNA): TGTGCCAGCAGTTCCAAGACAGGGGGCACTGAAGCTTTCTTT. The V and J genes are TRBV2 and TRBJ1-1; 9 bases agree with TRBD1. The J segment lost 4 bases and the V segment lost 5 bases, leaving 5 bases of the junction unmatched. From germline, CDR1 is SNHLY and CDR2 FYNNEI. The CDR3 has 14 amino acids.

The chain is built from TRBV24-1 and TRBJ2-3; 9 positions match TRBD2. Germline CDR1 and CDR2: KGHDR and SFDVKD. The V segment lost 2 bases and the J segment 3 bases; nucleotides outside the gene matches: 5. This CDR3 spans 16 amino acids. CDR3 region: CATSDYSAGGTDTQYF. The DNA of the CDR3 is TGTGCCACCAGTGATTACTCCGCGGGGGGGACAGATACGCAGTATTTT.

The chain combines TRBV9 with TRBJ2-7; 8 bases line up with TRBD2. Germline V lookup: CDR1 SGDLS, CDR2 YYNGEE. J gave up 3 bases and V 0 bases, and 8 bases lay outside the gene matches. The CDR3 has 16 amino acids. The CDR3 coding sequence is TGTGCCAGCAGCGTAGGGTTAGGAGCGGGAGTCTACGAGCAGTACTTC. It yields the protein CASSVGLGAGVYEQYF.

The CDR3 nucleotides are TGTGCCAGCAGCTTGGAGGTAATCTATGGCTACACCTTC. This sequence encodes CASSLEVIYGYTF. The genes are TRBV5-5 and TRBJ1-2; D is unresolved. The CDR3 consists of 13 residues. Per the germline V gene, CDR1 is SGHKS and CDR2 is YYEKEE (reference sequence). V was trimmed by 0 bases and J by 4 bases, leaving 7 bases between them.

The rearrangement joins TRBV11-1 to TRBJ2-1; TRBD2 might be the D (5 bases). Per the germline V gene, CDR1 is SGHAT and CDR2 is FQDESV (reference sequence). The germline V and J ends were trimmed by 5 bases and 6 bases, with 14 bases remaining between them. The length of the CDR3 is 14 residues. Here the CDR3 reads CASSAGMVGNEQFF. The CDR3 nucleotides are TGTGCCAGCAGCGCGGGCATGGTAGGCAATGAGCAGTTCTTC.

The chain's CDR3 is CASSFSGLGNTIYF. CDR3 coding DNA: TGTGCCAGCAGCTTCTCCGGGTTAGGGAACACCATATATTTT. The rearrangement uses TRBV7-9 and TRBJ1-3; D not certain. V was pared by 3 bases and J by 7 bases, with 13 bases between. CDR1 and CDR2 (germline): SEHNR, FQNEAQ (reference sequence). The CDR3 totals 14 residues. The variable domain in full, with the rest retrieved from reference TRBV7-9 and TRBJ1-3, is DTGVSQNPRHKITKRGQNVTFRCDPISEHNRLYWYRQTLGQGPEFLTYFQNEAQLEKSRLLSDRFSAERPKGSFSTLEIQRTEQGDSAMYLCASSFSGLGNTIYFGEGSWLTVV.